This TCR beta chain comes out of a study of blood T cell repertoires in COVID-19. This table comes from immunoSEQ multiplex PCR, and its TCRdb copy is limited to in-frame clones, with some not included. The sample includes fewer than 250,000 clones, around 86% of them seen just once. This sequence originates from a woman in her 40s with acute COVID-19. The sequenced material came from PBMCs or T cells enriched from blood (not recorded which).

The CDR3 DNA is TGTGCCAGCAGCTTTGCGGGACTAGCGTTCAATGAGCAGTTCTTC. Residues: CASSFAGLAFNEQFF. The rearrangement uses TRBV7-9 and TRBJ2-1; 10 bases agree with TRBD2. The CDR3 runs 15 residues. Germline trimming cut 3 bases from V and 6 bases from J; bases unmatched to any gene: 5. Germline CDR1 and CDR2: SEHNR and FQNEAQ (reference sequence).